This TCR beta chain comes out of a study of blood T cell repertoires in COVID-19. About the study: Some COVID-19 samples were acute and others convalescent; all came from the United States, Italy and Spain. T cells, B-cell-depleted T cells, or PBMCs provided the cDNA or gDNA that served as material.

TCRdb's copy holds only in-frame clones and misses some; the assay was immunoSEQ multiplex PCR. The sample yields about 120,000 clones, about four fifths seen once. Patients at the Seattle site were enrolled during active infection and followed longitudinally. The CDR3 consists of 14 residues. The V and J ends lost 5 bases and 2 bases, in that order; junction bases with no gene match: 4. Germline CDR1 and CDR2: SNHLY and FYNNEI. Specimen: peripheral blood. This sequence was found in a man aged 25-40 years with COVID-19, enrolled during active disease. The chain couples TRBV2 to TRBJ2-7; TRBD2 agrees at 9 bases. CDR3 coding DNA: TGTGCCAGCAGTTTGGCTAGCGGGACCTACGAGCAGTACTTC. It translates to CASSLASGTYEQYF. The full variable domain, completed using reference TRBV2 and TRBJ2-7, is EPEVTQTPSHQVTQMGQEVILRCVPISNHLYFYWYRQILGQKVEFLVSFYNNEISEKSEIFDDQFSVERPDGSNFTLKIRSTKLEDSAMYFCASSLASGTYEQYFGPGTRLTVT.